These T cell receptor beta chains were read from a single sample in a study of technical replicates of blood from a handful of donors. Data came from immunoSEQ multiplex PCR; TCRdb stores just in-frame clones and leaves some out. The sample has about 88,000 clones, approximately 90% seen once; the top ten hold more than 0.25%. Source material: T cells isolated from PBMCs. These receptors were obtained from a human donor in good health. CDR3s include the opening cysteine and the closing phenylalanine or tryptophan.

15	TRBJ2-5	TRBV14	CASSQGTSYQETQYF
16	TRBJ2-2	TRBV30	CAWSAGTGLYTGELFF
15	TRBJ1-4	TRBV5-6	CASSPWYGSDEKLFF
14	TRBJ1-6	TRBV28	CASRPWWGGSPLHF
16	TRBJ1-2	TRBV4-1	CASSQRQADPNYGYTF
15	TRBJ2-7	TRBV18	CASSPPTGAIYEQYF
15	TRBJ2-5	TRBV2	CASQLRTSGGETQYF
14	TRBJ1-4	TRBV5-8	CASSFGRGLEKLFF
15	TRBJ2-4	TRBV14	CASSQDAPIRNIQYF
15	TRBJ1-2	TRBV5-1	CASSPSGRGSYGYTF
15	TRBJ2-7	TRBV27	CASSLLGGTAYEQYF
17	TRBJ1-4	TRBV11-2	CASSLVAQGAISEKLFF
12	TRBJ1-1	TRBV28	CASTYMNTEAFF
17	TRBJ2-2	TRBV7-8	CASSLRGGSGRIGELFF
14	TRBJ2-7	TRBV10-2	CASSESASGDEQYF
15	TRBJ1-1	TRBV11-2	CASSLALDRNTEAFF
18	TRBJ1-5	TRBV2	CASNSGTGGFGGNQPQHF
14	TRBJ1-6	TRBV10-3	CAISGTDLNSPLHF
15	TRBJ2-7	TRBV18	CASSPPGQGAYEQYF
17	TRBJ2-1	TRBV10-1	CASSGLRGTSGSNEQFF
15	TRBJ2-3	TRBV6-6	CASSSPLINLDTQYF
13	TRBJ2-7	TRBV6-5	CASRRQDPYEQYF
17	TRBJ2-5	TRBV27	CASSTLAGGRREETQYF
16	TRBJ1-2	TRBV28	CASSLATGGQNYGYTF
15	TRBJ2-7	TRBV6-5	CASSYSAGASYEQYF
15	TRBJ2-7	TRBV6-1	CASSEDRGLPYQQYF
15	TRBJ2-3	TRBV5-4	CASSLGLAGADTQYF
16	TRBJ2-1	TRBV18	CASSPPSGGLHNEQFF
14	TRBJ2-2	TRBV29-1	CSVEGLAGTGELFF
14	TRBJ1-1	TRBV6-5	CASSYPNVGGEAFF
17	TRBJ2-7	TRBV5-5	CASSLAGLREPSYEQYF
12	TRBJ2-5	TRBV2	CASREQIETQYF
13	TRBJ2-7	TRBV29-1	CSVIRQEHYEQYF
13	TRBJ2-1	TRBV7-2	CASSLERGNEQFF
18	TRBJ2-3	TRBV4-1	CASSQVILSGVSTDTQYF
16	TRBJ1-2	TRBV19	CASSIASGHRSYGYTF
15	TRBJ2-4	TRBV28	CASSPPRDRVDIQYF
16	TRBJ2-5	TRBV5-1	CASSPGTSGERETQYF
15	TRBJ2-7	TRBV27	CASSLSGTGSSEQYF
15	TRBJ1-2	TRBV27	CASRTQGLGGSGYTF
12	TRBJ2-7	TRBV29-1	CSALTEGYEQYF
14	TRBJ2-7	TRBV11-1	CASSLVRGAEEQYF
14	TRBJ1-1	TRBV5-1	CASTRSDRNTEAFF
15	TRBJ1-4	TRBV9	CASSVGDRIDEKLFF
15	TRBJ1-4	TRBV18	CASSPRQGRGEKLFF
16	TRBJ1-5	TRBV4-1	CASSQDNRGKNQPQHF
14	TRBJ2-7	TRBV6-8	CASSLRTSPHEQYF
13	TRBJ2-5	TRBV10-3	CAISGDNQETQYF
14	TRBJ1-2	TRBV5-6	CASSLSARGTGYTF